This T cell receptor (beta chain) came from a study of T cell clusters in autoimmune cytopenias. Study results and caveats: TRB repertoire shifts in secondary cytopenia and chronic lymphocytic leukemia mostly reflected lymphoma, not autoimmunity.

The germline CDR1 and CDR2 sequences are LNHDA and SQIVND (reference sequence). This CDR3 is 15 amino acids long. About 37,500 genome equivalents of blood DNA were amplified for TRB. Multiplex touch-down PCR amplified TRB using TRB-A and TRB-B pools in one tube. Reprocessing the multiplex PCR reads, TCRdb reports a single entry for every CDR3 protein and omits DNA. This repertoire includes 4,000 or so distinct CDR3 sequences. This clonotype is called large based on its frequency. Antigen specificity is unknown. A further study also used this sample, focusing on T cell repertoires in aging, cancer and after chemotherapy. That paper notes: Clear clonal overlap appeared across healthy donor samples taken over several months to years. Untreated cancer patients had significantly lower blood TCR diversity than age-matched healthy donors. In healthy donors, age-related TCR diversity loss mainly reflected lost richness.

The rearrangement uses TRBV19 and TRBJ2-3; TCRdb picks TRBD1, but there is no DNA to check that call. The source is a human donor in good health. Sequenced: peripheral blood. CDR3 residues: CASSIGPGVGDTQYF.